The 22 T cell receptor beta chains reported below all come from one sample, sequenced in a study of blood T cell repertoires in COVID-19. Produced via immunoSEQ multiplex PCR; TCRdb's table is partial and in-frame only. The profile covers about 160,000 clones, with 80% to 95% appearing a single time and 4.6% taken by the ten largest. Specimen: peripheral blood. The receptors come from a woman aged 45-65 years with acute or convalescent COVID-19.

The rearrangement uses TRBV2 and TRBJ1-1; 8 positions agree with TRBD1. The germline gives CDR1 SNHLY, CDR2 FYNNEI. V shed 11 bases and J 6 bases; nucleotides not matched to a gene: 14. The CDR3 runs to 14 residues. CDR3 residues: CASQGAIPGAEAFF. CDR3 DNA: TGTGCCTCCCAGGGGGCCATCCCCGGAGCTGAAGCTTTCTTT.

This clone was counted between two and nine times. This sequence joins TRBV2 and TRBJ2-1; the match to TRBD1 covers 8 bases. The CDR3 is 12 amino acids. J was trimmed by 7 bases and V by 8 bases; bases with no gene match: 4. Germline CDR1 reads SNHLY; CDR2 reads FYNNEI. The CDR3 loop is CASGTGFNEQFF. DNA of the CDR3: TGTGCCAGCGGGACAGGCTTTAATGAGCAGTTCTTC.

This sequence joins TRBV7-8 and TRBJ1-2; 8 nucleotides agree with TRBD1. V gave up 2 bases and J gave up 0 bases; unmatched junction bases: 8. In germline, CDR1 is SGHVS, CDR2 FQNEAQ. The CDR3 totals 17 residues. This chain's CDR3 is CASSLYEGQAANYGYTF. The CDR3 DNA reads as TGTGCCAGCAGCTTATATGAGGGACAGGCAGCTAACTATGGCTACACCTTC.

CDR3 in DNA: TGTGCCAGCAGCCCTACCGGGACTAGCGGGGTCAATGAGCAGTTCTTC. This codes for CASSPTGTSGVNEQFF. The chain joins TRBV3-1 (or the pseudogene TRBV3-2) to TRBJ2-1; TRBD2 aligns across 13 bases. Per the germline V gene, CDR1 is LGHDT and CDR2 is YNNKEL (reference sequence). The V and J ends lost 4 bases and 6 bases, in that order; junction bases with no gene match: 6. The length of the CDR3 is 16 residues.

The gene calls are TRBV14 and TRBJ2-1, with a tentative D call TRBD1 (6 bases). CDR1 and CDR2 from the germline V gene are SGHDN and FVKESK. This CDR3 region has 15 residues. V shed 4 bases and J shed 2 bases, with 12 bases lying between them. Written as DNA, the CDR3 is TGTGCCAGCAGCCCCGAGGACAGAGCCTACAATGAGCAGTTCTTC. Translating it yields CASSPEDRAYNEQFF.

In its sample, this clone was seen once. The chain links TRBV5-8 to TRBJ2-5, with D tentatively TRBD2 (6 bases). Germline V gives CDR1 SGHTS, CDR2 YDEGEE. V shed 4 bases and J shed 1 base, with 14 bases lying between them. This CDR3 is built from 15 residues. CDR3 loop: CASSPTTRFQETQYF. DNA of the CDR3: TGTGCCAGCAGCCCTACGACTAGATTCCAAGAGACCCAGTACTTC. Full variable domain (missing parts from reference TRBV5-8 and TRBJ2-5): EAGVTQSPTHLIKTRGQQATLRCSPISGHTSVYWYQQALGLGLQFLLWYDEGEERNRGNFPPRFSGRQFPNYSSELNVNALELEDSALYLCASSPTTRFQETQYFGPGTRLLVL.

This clone was found once. This chain links TRBV3-1 (or the pseudogene TRBV3-2) with TRBJ1-6, with TRBD1 identical over 7 bases. Per the germline V gene, CDR1 is LGHDT and CDR2 is YNNKEL (reference sequence). This CDR3 has 12 residues. Unmatched junction bases numbered 2, after V lost 3 bases and J lost 12 bases. The CDR3 loop is CASSHRTGPLHF. The DNA of the CDR3 is TGTGCCAGCAGCCACCGGACAGGACCCCTCCACTTT.

The chain has TRBV10-3 and TRBJ1-3, with 7 bases aligning to TRBD1. Germline V gives CDR1 ENHRY, CDR2 SYGVKD. Germline trimming cut 4 bases from V and 1 base from J; bases unmatched to any gene: 7. CDR3 length: 16 amino acids. The CDR3 reads CAISVVTGPSGNTIYF. The DNA of the CDR3 is TGTGCCATCAGTGTCGTGACAGGGCCTTCTGGAAACACCATATATTTT.

The J gene is TRBJ1-1, the V gene TRBV15; no reliable D call. The V gene's germline CDR1 is LNHNV and CDR2 YYDKDF (reference sequence). This CDR3 spans 12 amino acids. V gave up 8 bases and J gave up 1 base, with 8 bases separating them. As DNA, the CDR3 is TGTGCCACCGGGCGGGGGAACACTGAAGCTTTCTTT. Translation gives CATGRGNTEAFF.

As to this clone: One end of the junction does not line up with germline, which may come from a read error. V and J are TRBV6-5 and TRBJ1-1; possible D gene TRBD1, 6 bases. CDR3 size: 16 residues. In germline, CDR1 is MNHEY, CDR2 SVGAGI. The CDR3 DNA reads as TGTGCCAGCAGTTACTCTAGACAGGCACCTAACACCGAAGCTTTCTTT. Encoded protein: CASSYSRQAPNTEAFF.

J is TRBJ1-5 and V is TRBV6-6; the D is unclear. The CDR3 contains 13 residues. Germline V gene data show CDR1 as MNHNY and CDR2 as SVGAGI (reference sequence). The V gene lost 7 bases and the J gene lost 7 bases, with 14 bases spanning the gap. The CDR3: CASTLAVGQPQHF. The CDR3 nucleotides read TGTGCCAGCACCTTAGCGGTAGGACAGCCCCAGCATTTT.

The genes are TRBV7-9 and TRBJ2-3, with TRBD1 matching 8 bases. V lost 0 bases and J lost 5; bases outside the gene matches: 7. The CDR3 extends over 16 amino acids. The germline gives CDR1 SEHNR, CDR2 FQNEAQ (reference sequence). CDR3 protein: CASSLALTGVKDTQYF. The CDR3 coding sequence is TGTGCCAGCAGCTTAGCCCTGACAGGGGTCAAAGATACGCAGTATTTT.

The chain employs TRBV11-3 and TRBJ2-3; 10 bases fit TRBD2. CDR1 and CDR2 (germline): SGHNT, YENEEA. This CDR3 contains 16 residues. The junction had 3 bases not matched to a gene; V was cut back by 1 base and J by 2 bases. CDR3 protein: CASSLAGTSATDTQYF. The CDR3 DNA follows: TGTGCCAGCAGCTTAGCAGGGACTAGCGCCACAGATACGCAGTATTTT. Full variable domain (missing parts from reference TRBV11-3 and TRBJ2-3): EAGVVQSPRYKIIEKKQPVAFWCNPISGHNTLYWYLQNLGQGPELLIRYENEEAVDDSQLPKDRFSAERLKGVDSTLKIQPAELGDSAVYLCASSLAGTSATDTQYFGPGTRLTVL.

The chain combines TRBV9 with TRBJ2-1; D might be TRBD1 (5 bases). V shed 0 bases and J shed 0 bases, with 7 bases lying between them. CDR1 SGDLS and CDR2 YYNGEE come from the germline V gene. This CDR3 comprises 15 residues. The CDR3 region is CASSVGQSSYNEQFF. The CDR3 nucleotides read TGTGCCAGCAGCGTAGGACAGTCCTCCTACAATGAGCAGTTCTTC.

The gene calls are TRBV18 and TRBJ2-2, with D possibly matching TRBD2 (6 bases). The CDR3 extends over 14 amino acids. V gave up 6 bases and J gave up 6 bases, with 14 bases separating them. Looked up from germline, CDR1 is KGHSH and CDR2 is LQKENI. CDR3 residues: CASSSGLPAGELFF. The CDR3 coding sequence is TGTGCCAGCTCTAGCGGCCTACCGGCCGGGGAGCTGTTTTTT.

This sequence joins TRBV4-1 and TRBJ1-5; D gene uncertain. The germline V gene has CDR1 MGHRA and CDR2 YSYEKL. CDR3 length equals 14 residues. The V gene lost 0 bases and the J gene lost 7 bases, with 10 bases spanning the gap. This CDR3 reads CASSQDRVKQPQHF. The CDR3 DNA reads TGCGCCAGCAGCCAAGACCGCGTAAAACAGCCCCAGCATTTT.

This sequence joins TRBV10-3 and TRBJ1-2; D possibly corresponds to TRBD1 (6 bases). Germline V CDR1 and CDR2: ENHRY, SYGVKD. The CDR3 loop spans 13 amino acids. The V end lost 7 bases, the J end lost 6 bases, and 15 bases lay between the germline ends. CDR3 loop: CAINDRRSDGYTF. The CDR3 DNA reads TGTGCCATCAACGACAGGCGATCTGATGGCTACACCTTC.

V is TRBV6-2 or TRBV6-3 and J is TRBJ2-1, with D perhaps TRBD1 (5 bases). Germline V gene sequence: CDR1 MNHEY, CDR2 SVGEGT. CDR3 length: 15 residues. V lost 3 bases to trimming and J lost 5 bases, with 14 bases between them. The CDR3: CASSYSHLTDNEQFF. CDR3 coding DNA: TGTGCCAGCAGTTATTCCCACTTGACAGACAATGAGCAGTTCTTC.

This clone has just one count. The chain joins TRBV19 to TRBJ2-3, with no clear D. The CDR3 totals 15 residues. With 3 bases removed from V and 4 bases from J, the gap between germline ends came to 14 bases. Per germline, CDR1 LNHDA and CDR2 SQIVND (reference sequence). CDR3 region: CASSIPARIPDTQYF. As DNA, the CDR3 is TGTGCCAGTAGTATCCCAGCGAGGATACCAGATACGCAGTATTTT.

The chain joins TRBV30 to TRBJ1-4, with D tentatively TRBD1 (5 bases). The V end was cut by 1 base, the J end by 3 bases, with 15 bases between. The CDR3 has 16 amino acids. Germline lookup yields CDR1 GTSNPN and CDR2 SVGIG (reference sequence). DNA of the CDR3: TGTGCCTGGAGTGATCCCCGGGGGGGGTCTAATGAAAAACTGTTTTTT. It yields the protein CAWSDPRGGSNEKLFF.

This clone was found once. The rearrangement links TRBV25-1 to TRBJ1-6; possibly TRBD1 for D (6 bases). Trimming left V 5 bases short and J 10 bases short, with 15 bases between. From germline, CDR1 is MGHDK and CDR2 SYGVNS. This CDR3 is 14 amino acids long. The CDR3 region is CASSPLQGGSPLHF. CDR3 nucleotides: TGTGCCAGCAGTCCCCTACAGGGAGGGTCACCCCTCCACTTT.

The CDR3: CASSEALRQGYEQYF. The CDR3 coding sequence is TGTGCCAGCAGTGAAGCGCTTCGGCAGGGCTACGAGCAGTACTTC. The chain is built from TRBV6-1 and TRBJ2-7, with D possibly being TRBD1 (5 bases). The CDR3 sequence is 15 residues long. CDR1 and CDR2 from the germline V gene are MNHNS and SASEGT. With 0 bases removed from V and 3 bases from J, the gap between germline ends came to 12 bases.